One and the same sample provided the 28 T cell receptor beta chains below, sequenced in a study of blood T cell repertoires in COVID-19. The data were produced by immunoSEQ multiplex PCR, yet TCRdb's version contains in-frame clones alone and is incomplete. The sample has 200,000 to 250,000 clones, just under 85% seen once. What was sequenced was PBMCs or T cells enriched from blood (not recorded which). All receptors come from a man aged 40-49 years who had recovered from COVID-19.

This clone was detected once. In DNA form, the CDR3 reads TGTGCCACCAGCAGACAACGACTAGCGGGAGAGACCCAGTACTTC. Encoded protein: CATSRQRLAGETQYF. This chain connects TRBV15 to TRBJ2-5; 10 nucleotides agree with TRBD2. The V segment lost 2 bases and the J segment 4 bases; nucleotides outside the gene matches: 4. The CDR3 covers 15 residues. Germline loops: CDR1 LNHNV, CDR2 YYDKDF (reference sequence).

The chain carries TRBV27 and TRBJ2-1; 8 bases align to TRBD1. Germline V CDR1 and CDR2: MNHEY, SMNVEV (reference sequence). The CDR3 runs 15 residues. V was pared by 8 bases and J by 3 bases, with 9 bases of the junction left unmatched. The CDR3 sequence is CASPGQDGDYNEQFF. CDR3 DNA: TGTGCCAGCCCGGGACAGGATGGTGACTACAATGAGCAGTTCTTC.

J is TRBJ2-7 and V is TRBV28; D might be TRBD1 (5 bases). Trimming took off 5 bases at V and 2 bases at J, with 7 bases between the two ends. This CDR3 is built from 12 residues. CDR1 is MDHEN and CDR2 is SYDVKM in the germline V gene. CDR3 loop: CASSTGPYEQYF. The CDR3 DNA follows: TGTGCCAGCAGTACAGGTCCCTACGAGCAGTACTTC.

The chain is built from TRBV10-3 and TRBJ2-1; D might be TRBD1 (6 bases). This CDR3 has 12 residues. Trimming took off 3 bases at V and 10 bases at J, with 10 bases between the two ends. Germline loops: CDR1 ENHRY, CDR2 SYGVKD. The CDR3 is CAISDQGMEQFF. Here the CDR3 DNA reads TGTGCCATCAGTGACCAGGGGATGGAGCAGTTCTTC.

The chain joins TRBV18 to TRBJ1-1; D is unresolved. Germline CDR1 and CDR2: KGHSH and LQKENI. Between the trimmed V and J ends, which lost 6 bases and 8 bases, there was a span of 13 bases. There are 12 residues in the CDR3. The CDR3 sequence is CASSQEREEAFF. The CDR3 region has the DNA TGTGCCAGCTCCCAAGAAAGAGAAGAAGCTTTCTTT.

This clone has a single count. V and J are TRBV9 and TRBJ1-1; unclear D gene. Germline-derived CDR1 and CDR2 are SGDLS and YYNGEE. The CDR3 runs 17 residues. Trimming removed 4 bases from V and 4 bases from J, with 23 bases in between. For the CDR3, the DNA is TGTGCCAGCAGCCCCCGAGGTAGTTCTGTCGACCCCACTGAAGCTTTCTTT. Its protein product is CASSPRGSSVDPTEAFF.

This chain connects TRBV27 to TRBJ1-2; weak D call: TRBD1 (5 bases). Trimming stripped 3 bases from V and 4 bases from J, with 15 bases between. This CDR3 spans 15 amino acids. CDR1 and CDR2 (germline): MNHEY, SMNVEV (reference sequence). The CDR3 here is CASSFRGTGSYGYTF. CDR3 bases: TGTGCCAGCAGTTTTCGGGGGACGGGGTCCTATGGCTACACCTTC.

V is TRBV4-2 and J is TRBJ2-7, with D perhaps TRBD1 (5 bases). This CDR3 has 13 amino acids. V shed 4 bases and J shed 2 bases, with 9 bases lying between them. Germline CDR1 and CDR2: LGHNA and YNFKEQ. The CDR3 DNA reads as TGTGCCAGCAGCCCTGACAGACCCTACGAGCAGTACTTC. Its translation: CASSPDRPYEQYF.

This clone has only one observation. V and J are TRBV4-2 and TRBJ2-7; maybe TRBD2 (5 bases). The ends were cut back, 0 bases at V and 3 bases at J, with 9 bases in the middle. Germline CDR1 reads LGHNA; CDR2 reads YNFKEQ. The CDR3 is 14 amino acids. CDR3: CASSQDRRSYEQYF. In DNA, the CDR3 is TGTGCCAGCAGCCAAGATCGGAGGAGCTACGAGCAGTACTTC.

V usage is TRBV9 and J usage is TRBJ1-5; 11 nucleotides line up with TRBD1. The CDR3 sequence is 14 residues long. Unmatched junction bases numbered 3, after V lost 4 bases and J lost 6 bases. CDR1 is SGDLS and CDR2 is YYNGEE in the germline V gene. The CDR3 DNA is TGTGCCAGCAGCACCGGGACAGGGGGTCAGCCCCAGCATTTT. The encoded protein is CASSTGTGGQPQHF.

This rearrangement joins TRBV3-1 (or the pseudogene TRBV3-2) to TRBJ1-2; tentatively, D is TRBD1 (6 bases). Germline CDR1 is LGHDT and CDR2 is YNNKEL (reference sequence). The CDR3 is made up of 12 amino acids. Trimming took 10 bases from V and 2 from J, leaving 11 bases between them. CDR3 amino acids: CATKQGNYGYTF. CDR3 in DNA: TGTGCCACCAAACAGGGAAACTATGGCTACACCTTC.

The V call is TRBV5-6, the J call TRBJ1-1; D not resolved. This CDR3 region has 12 residues. Trimming took off 4 bases at V and 4 bases at J, with 8 bases between the two ends. CDR1 is SGHDT, CDR2 YYEEEE, per germline. CDR3 sequence reads: CASSKDFTEAFF. The CDR3 bases are TGTGCCAGCAGCAAGGACTTCACTGAAGCTTTCTTT.

The chain joins TRBV10-3 to TRBJ2-3, with 8 bases identical to TRBD2. Germline CDR1 and CDR2: ENHRY and SYGVKD. The V and J ends lost 9 bases and 1 base, in that order; junction bases with no gene match: 6. The CDR3 runs to 14 residues. Here the CDR3 reads CAIRGGPRTDTQYF. As DNA, the CDR3 is TGTGCCATACGGGGGGGCCCTCGCACAGATACGCAGTATTTT.

The genes are TRBV7-8 and TRBJ2-2; D is unclear. This CDR3 is built from 13 residues. Per germline, CDR1 SGHVS and CDR2 FQNEAQ. V lost 5 bases and J lost 7, with 11 bases in between. The CDR3 DNA reads as TGTGCCAGCAGCCCCCTCTCTAGCGGGGAGCTGTTTTTT. Its protein is CASSPLSSGELFF.

The V and J genes are TRBV28 and TRBJ1-5; D remains ambiguous. This CDR3 comprises 13 residues. CDR1 and CDR2 (germline): MDHEN, SYDVKM. The V and J ends lost 3 bases and 4 bases respectively, with 7 bases between them. The CDR3 is CASSLTANQPQHF. The CDR3 DNA follows: TGTGCCAGCAGTTTGACTGCAAATCAGCCCCAGCATTTT.

The chain has TRBV6-5 and TRBJ1-5, with a weak D call TRBD1 (5 bases). CDR1 MNHEY and CDR2 SVGAGI come from the germline V gene. The CDR3 is made up of 15 amino acids. The V end was cut by 6 bases, the J end by 2 bases, with 14 bases between. CDR3 DNA: TGTGCCAGCAGCGGGGGGATAGGGGGCAATCAGCCCCAGCATTTT. Translating gives CASSGGIGGNQPQHF.

This sequence joins TRBV27 and TRBJ1-1; weak D call: TRBD1 (6 bases). Trimming stripped 1 base from V and 3 bases from J, with 6 bases between. The length of the CDR3 is 13 residues. The germline V gene has CDR1 MNHEY and CDR2 SMNVEV (reference sequence). The CDR3 nucleotides read TGTGCCAGCAGTTTATGGACAGACACTGAAGCTTTCTTT. Its protein is CASSLWTDTEAFF.

The chain is built from TRBV29-1 and TRBJ2-1; 7 nucleotides align to TRBD1. J lost 5 bases, V lost 6 bases, and 1 base had no gene match. Germline assignment: CDR1 SQVTM and CDR2 ANQGSEA. CDR3 size: 11 residues. The CDR3 DNA reads TGCAGCGTCGGGACAGACAATGAGCAGTTCTTC. Amino acid sequence: CSVGTDNEQFF.

The rearrangement links TRBV19 to TRBJ1-1; unclear D gene. The V end lost 6 bases, the J end lost 0 bases, and 8 bases lay between the germline ends. CDR3 length equals 13 residues. Germline CDR1 LNHDA, CDR2 SQIVND (reference sequence). CDR3 amino acids: CASSQVLNTEAFF. The CDR3 coding sequence is TGTGCCAGTAGCCAGGTATTGAACACTGAAGCTTTCTTT.

The chain recombines TRBV18 with TRBJ1-1; tentatively, D is TRBD1 (6 bases). Trimming removed 2 bases from V and 0 bases from J, with 16 bases in between. The CDR3 consists of 17 residues. Per the germline V gene, CDR1 is KGHSH and CDR2 is LQKENI. The CDR3 region is CASSPRRGGPVNTEAFF. In DNA, the CDR3 is TGTGCCAGCTCACCAAGGCGGGGGGGGCCGGTGAACACTGAAGCTTTCTTT.

CDR3 nucleotides: TGTGCCAGCAGCGGTCAGACTACTTCACGACAAGAGACCCAGTACTTC. Protein: CASSGQTTSRQETQYF. V gene TRBV3-1 (or the pseudogene TRBV3-2) combines with J gene TRBJ2-5, with D possibly being TRBD2 (5 bases). V lost 5 bases to trimming and J lost 2 bases, with 18 bases between them. This CDR3 comprises 16 residues. CDR1 and CDR2 (germline): LGHDT, YNNKEL (reference sequence).

This clone appeared a single time. The rearrangement joins TRBV4-1 to TRBJ2-7, with a weak D call TRBD2 (5 bases). The germline gives CDR1 MGHRA, CDR2 YSYEKL. The CDR3 extends over 17 amino acids. Trimming took off 4 bases at V and 3 bases at J, with 22 bases between the two ends. The CDR3 region has the DNA TGCGCCAGCAGCCGCCGCGAAACAACAGAGGGTAGCTACGAGCAGTACTTC. It is translated as CASSRRETTEGSYEQYF.

This clone was seen a single time. The rearrangement joins TRBV13 to TRBJ2-5; perhaps TRBD2 as D (7 bases). This CDR3 contains 15 residues. Germline CDR1 and CDR2: PRHDT and FYEKMQ (reference sequence). Trimming stripped 5 bases from V and 5 bases from J, with 18 bases between. This chain's CDR3 is CASSPLRGGRETQYF. The CDR3 DNA reads TGTGCCAGCAGCCCCCTAAGGGGGGGCAGGGAGACCCAGTACTTC.

The chain has TRBV3-1 (or the pseudogene TRBV3-2) and TRBJ2-7; tentatively, D is TRBD1 (6 bases). V was cut by 1 base and J by 6 bases, with 22 bases left in between. The CDR3 covers 17 residues. Germline V gene lookup returns CDR1 LGHDT and CDR2 YNNKEL (reference sequence). The DNA of the CDR3 is TGTGCCAGCAGCCAAGCACCCTCCAGGACAGCCGCCCCCGAGCAGTACTTC. Residues: CASSQAPSRTAAPEQYF.

V usage is TRBV30 and J usage is TRBJ1-4; 7 bases align to TRBD1. Germline V gene lookup returns CDR1 GTSNPN and CDR2 SVGIG (reference sequence). With 3 bases clipped from V and 8 bases from J, the junction kept 3 bases outside the gene matches. CDR3 length: 12 amino acids. DNA for the CDR3: TGTGCCTGGAGGGGGACAGCCGAAAAACTGTTTTTT. Translating gives CAWRGTAEKLFF. Using reference TRBV30 and TRBJ1-4 for the parts outside the CDR3, the full variable domain is SQTIHQWPATLVQPVGSPLSLECTVEGTSNPNLYWYRQAAGRGLQLLFYSVGIGQISSEVPQNLSASRPQDRQFILSSKKLLLSDSGFYLCAWRGTAEKLFFGSGTQLSVL.

The chain joins TRBV28 to TRBJ1-2; D may be TRBD1 (5 bases). The CDR3 totals 10 residues. Germline CDR1 MDHEN, CDR2 SYDVKM. The V gene lost 8 bases and the J gene lost 8 bases, with 9 bases spanning the gap. The CDR3 reads CASGKGGYTF. CDR3 DNA sequence: TGTGCCAGCGGGAAGGGGGGCTACACCTTC.

The chain is built from TRBV11-2 and TRBJ2-7, with 8 positions matching TRBD1. From germline, CDR1 is SGHAT and CDR2 FQNNGV. The ends lost 5 bases at V and 1 base at J; junction bases unmatched: 10. The CDR3 spans 16 residues. CDR3 loop: CASSRPRGRISYEQYF. In DNA, the CDR3 is TGTGCCAGCAGCCGTCCCAGGGGGCGGATATCCTACGAGCAGTACTTC.

The chain employs TRBV4-1 and TRBJ1-5; D remains unclear. V dropped 2 bases and J dropped 2 bases, with 10 bases sitting between them. CDR1 MGHRA and CDR2 YSYEKL come from the germline V gene. The CDR3 covers 15 residues. Written as DNA, the CDR3 is TGCGCCAGCAGCCAACCAACTCCGGGCAATCAGCCCCAGCATTTT. This codes for CASSQPTPGNQPQHF.